The clone carrying this T cell receptor beta chain has only a few counts. No antigen is known for it. Clones were sequenced by immunoSEQ multiplex PCR, and TCRdb holds only the in-frame ones, with some missing. Of some 70,000 clones listed, about 80% are singletons. Described time point: week 23, last vaccination. One vaccine dose held 300 ug of mutant IDH1 20-mer peptide and came with topical imiquimod. This sample stems from a study of a mutant IDH1 vaccine in newly diagnosed glioma. The CDR3 is 17 residues long. Germline V gene lookup returns CDR1 GTSNPN and CDR2 SVGIG (reference sequence). The junction had 13 bases not matched to a gene; V was cut back by 2 bases and J by 4 bases.

The sample consisted of PBMCs, taken from a glioma patient whose treatment included an IDH1 peptide vaccine. This TCR was recovered from a man aged 18-30 years with glioma. The chain is built from TRBV30 and TRBJ2-2; TRBD1 matches 7 bases. The CDR3 is CAWSLPKTGRRTGELFF. CDR3 in DNA: TGTGCCTGGAGTCTCCCCAAGACAGGGCGGCGCACCGGGGAGCTGTTTTTT.